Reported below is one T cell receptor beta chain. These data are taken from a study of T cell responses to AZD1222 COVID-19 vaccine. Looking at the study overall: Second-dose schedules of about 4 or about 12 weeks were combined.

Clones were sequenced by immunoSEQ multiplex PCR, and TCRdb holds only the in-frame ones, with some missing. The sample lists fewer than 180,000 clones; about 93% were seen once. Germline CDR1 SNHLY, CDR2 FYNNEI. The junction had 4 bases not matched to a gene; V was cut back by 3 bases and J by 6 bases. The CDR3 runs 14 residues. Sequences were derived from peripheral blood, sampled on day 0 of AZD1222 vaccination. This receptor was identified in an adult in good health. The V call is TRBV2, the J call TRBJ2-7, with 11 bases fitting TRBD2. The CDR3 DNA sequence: TGTGCCAGCAGTGACGGACTAGCGGGTCGCGAGCAGTACGTC. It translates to CASSDGLAGREQYV.